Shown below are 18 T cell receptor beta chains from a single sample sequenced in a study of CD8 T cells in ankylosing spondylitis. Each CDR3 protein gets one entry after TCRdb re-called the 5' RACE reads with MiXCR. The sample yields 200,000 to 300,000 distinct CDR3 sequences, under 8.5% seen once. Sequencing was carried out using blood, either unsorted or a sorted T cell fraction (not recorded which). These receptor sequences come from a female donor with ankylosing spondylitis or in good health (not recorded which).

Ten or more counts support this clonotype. DNA of the CDR3: TGCAGTGCCTGGACAGGACCCTCTGGGGCCAACGTCCTGACTTTC. Protein: CSAWTGPSGANVLTF. The chain joins TRBV20-1 to TRBJ2-6, with 7 bases identical to TRBD1. The CDR3 totals 15 residues. The germline V gene has CDR1 DFQATT and CDR2 SNEGSKA (reference sequence). J was trimmed by 0 bases and V by 6 bases; bases with no gene match: 5.

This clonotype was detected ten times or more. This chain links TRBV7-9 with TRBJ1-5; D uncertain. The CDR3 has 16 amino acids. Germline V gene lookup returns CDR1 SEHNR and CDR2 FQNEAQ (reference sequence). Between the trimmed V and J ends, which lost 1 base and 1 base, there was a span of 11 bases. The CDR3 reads CASSLGGLLSNQPQHF. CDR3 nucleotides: TGTGCCAGCAGCTTAGGTGGGCTTTTAAGCAATCAGCCCCAGCATTTT.

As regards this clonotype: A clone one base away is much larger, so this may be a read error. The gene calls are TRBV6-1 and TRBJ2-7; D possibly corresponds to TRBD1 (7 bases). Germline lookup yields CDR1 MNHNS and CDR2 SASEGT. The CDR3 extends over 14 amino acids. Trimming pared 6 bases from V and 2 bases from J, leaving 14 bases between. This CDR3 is CASRQGRLPYEQYF. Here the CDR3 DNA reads TGTGCCAGCAGACAGGGGAGGTTGCCCTACGAGCAGTACTTC.

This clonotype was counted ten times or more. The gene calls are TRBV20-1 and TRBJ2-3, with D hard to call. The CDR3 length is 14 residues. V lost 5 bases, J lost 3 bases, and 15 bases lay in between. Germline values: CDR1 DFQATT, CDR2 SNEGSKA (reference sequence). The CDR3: CSAGEHSETDTQYF. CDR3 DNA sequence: TGCAGTGCTGGCGAACACAGTGAGACAGATACGCAGTATTTT.

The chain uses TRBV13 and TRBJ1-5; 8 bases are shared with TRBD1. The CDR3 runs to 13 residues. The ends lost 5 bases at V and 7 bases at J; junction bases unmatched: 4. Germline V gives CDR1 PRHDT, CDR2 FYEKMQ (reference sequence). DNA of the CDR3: TGTGCCAGCAGCCGACAGGGGCGGCAGCCCCAGCATTTT. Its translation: CASSRQGRQPQHF. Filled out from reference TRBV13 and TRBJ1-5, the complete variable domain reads AAGVIQSPRHLIKEKRETATLKCYPIPRHDTVYWYQQGPGQDPQFLISFYEKMQSDKGSIPDRFSAQQFSDYHSELNMSSLELGDSALYFCASSRQGRQPQHFGDGTRLSIL.

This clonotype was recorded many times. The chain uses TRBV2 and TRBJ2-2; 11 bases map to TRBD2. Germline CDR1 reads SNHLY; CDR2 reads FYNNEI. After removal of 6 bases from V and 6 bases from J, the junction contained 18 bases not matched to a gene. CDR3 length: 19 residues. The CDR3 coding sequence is TGTGCCAGCAGACTAACCGGGACTAGCGGACCGGGCCGCCCCGGGGAGCTGTTTTTT. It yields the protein CASRLTGTSGPGRPGELFF.

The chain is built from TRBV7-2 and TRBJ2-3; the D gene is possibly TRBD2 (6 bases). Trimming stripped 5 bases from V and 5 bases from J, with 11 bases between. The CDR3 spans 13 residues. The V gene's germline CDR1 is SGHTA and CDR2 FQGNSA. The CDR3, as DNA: TGTGCCAGCAGCGGGGGGAGCCAAGATACGCAGTATTTT. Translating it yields CASSGGSQDTQYF.

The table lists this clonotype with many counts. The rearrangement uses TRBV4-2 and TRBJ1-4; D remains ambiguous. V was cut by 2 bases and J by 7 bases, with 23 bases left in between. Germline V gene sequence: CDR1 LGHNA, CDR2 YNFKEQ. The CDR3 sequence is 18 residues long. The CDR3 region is CASSQQLRTPGRSEKLFF. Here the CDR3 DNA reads TGTGCCAGCAGCCAACAGCTGAGGACTCCCGGAAGGAGTGAAAAACTGTTTTTT.

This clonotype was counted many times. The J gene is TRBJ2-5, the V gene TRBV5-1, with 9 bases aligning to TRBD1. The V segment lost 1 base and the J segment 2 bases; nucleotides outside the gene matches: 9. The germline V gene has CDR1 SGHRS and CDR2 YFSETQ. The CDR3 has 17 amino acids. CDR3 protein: CASSLWGTGLQQETQYF. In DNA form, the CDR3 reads TGCGCCAGCAGCTTGTGGGGGACAGGGCTCCAACAAGAGACCCAGTACTTC.

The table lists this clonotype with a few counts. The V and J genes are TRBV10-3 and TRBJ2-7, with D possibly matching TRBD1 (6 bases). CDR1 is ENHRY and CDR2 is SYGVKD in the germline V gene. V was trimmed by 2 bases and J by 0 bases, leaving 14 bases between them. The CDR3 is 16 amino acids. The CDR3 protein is CAISEGRTVYSYEQYF. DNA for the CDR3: TGTGCCATCAGTGAGGGCAGGACAGTCTACTCCTACGAGCAGTACTTC.

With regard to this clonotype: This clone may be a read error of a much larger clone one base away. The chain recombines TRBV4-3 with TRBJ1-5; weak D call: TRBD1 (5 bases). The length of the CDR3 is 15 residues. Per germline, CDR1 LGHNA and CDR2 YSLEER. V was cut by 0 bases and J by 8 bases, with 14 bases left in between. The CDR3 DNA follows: TGCGCCAGCAGCCAAGAAGGAGGGGAGGATAAGCCCCAGCATTTT. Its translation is CASSQEGGEDKPQHF.

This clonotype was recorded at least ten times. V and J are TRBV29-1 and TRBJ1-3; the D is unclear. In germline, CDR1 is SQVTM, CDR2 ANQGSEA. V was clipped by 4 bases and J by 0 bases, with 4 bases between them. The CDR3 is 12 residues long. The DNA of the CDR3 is TGCAGCGTTGTCTCCTCTGGAAACACCATATATTTT. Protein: CSVVSSGNTIYF.

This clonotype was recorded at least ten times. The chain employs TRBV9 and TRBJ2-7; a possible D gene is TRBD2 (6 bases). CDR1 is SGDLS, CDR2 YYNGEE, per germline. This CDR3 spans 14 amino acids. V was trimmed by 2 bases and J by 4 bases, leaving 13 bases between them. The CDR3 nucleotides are TGTGCCAGCAGCGTCGGGCAGGAGGGATACGAGCAGTACTTC. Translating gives CASSVGQEGYEQYF.

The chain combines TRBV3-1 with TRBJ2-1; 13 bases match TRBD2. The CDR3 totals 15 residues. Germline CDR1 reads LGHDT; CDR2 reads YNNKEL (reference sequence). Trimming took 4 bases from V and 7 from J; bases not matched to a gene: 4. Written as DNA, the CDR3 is TGTGCCAGCAGCCTCCGGACTAGCGGGAGTAATGAGCAGTTCTTC. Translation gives CASSLRTSGSNEQFF.

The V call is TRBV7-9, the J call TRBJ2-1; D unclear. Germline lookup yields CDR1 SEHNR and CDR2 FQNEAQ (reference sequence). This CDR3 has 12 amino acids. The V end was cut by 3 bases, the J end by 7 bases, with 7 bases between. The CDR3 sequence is CASSFEENEQFF. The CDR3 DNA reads TGTGCCAGCAGCTTTGAGGAGAATGAGCAGTTCTTC.

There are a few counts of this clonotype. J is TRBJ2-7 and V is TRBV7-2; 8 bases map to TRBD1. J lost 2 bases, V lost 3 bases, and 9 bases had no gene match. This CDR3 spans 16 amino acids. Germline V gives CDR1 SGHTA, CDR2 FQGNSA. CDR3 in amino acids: CASSLGPTGEAYEQYF. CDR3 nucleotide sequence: TGTGCCAGCAGCTTGGGACCGACAGGGGAGGCCTACGAGCAGTACTTC.

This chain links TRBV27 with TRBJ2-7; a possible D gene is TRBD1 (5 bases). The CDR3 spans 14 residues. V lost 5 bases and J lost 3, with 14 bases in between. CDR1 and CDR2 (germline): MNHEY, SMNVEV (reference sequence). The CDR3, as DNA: TGTGCCAGCAGTCCCAGGCAGGGTGTCTACGAGCAGTACTTC. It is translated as CASSPRQGVYEQYF.

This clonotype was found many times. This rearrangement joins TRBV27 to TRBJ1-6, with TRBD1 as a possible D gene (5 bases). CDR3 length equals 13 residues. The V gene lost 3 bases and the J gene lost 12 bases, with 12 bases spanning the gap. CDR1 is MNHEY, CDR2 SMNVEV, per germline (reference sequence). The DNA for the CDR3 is TGTGCCAGCAGTTTTCGAGGGGAAGGACCCCTCCACTTT. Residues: CASSFRGEGPLHF.